The clone carrying this T cell receptor beta chain was seen more than once but under ten times. Its matching antigen is unknown. This entry comes from a study of siplizumab effects on memory and regulatory T cells. Study observations and caveats: Roughly 75-97% of dividing CD4+ or CD8+ clones were without an attributable naive or memory phenotype. Proliferating siplizumab-culture Tregs lacked confirmation of suppressive function.

V was clipped by 4 bases and J by 6 bases, with 21 bases between them. Germline V gives CDR1 GTSNPN, CDR2 SVGIG (reference sequence). CDR3 length equals 15 residues. The repertoire was sequenced with immunoSEQ multiplex PCR; TCRdb's copy has only in-frame clones and lacks some. This sample has about 100,000 clones, with 94% found just once. Material for sequencing was non-Treg CD4+ T cells sorted from blood. The chain uses TRBV30 and TRBJ1-1, with a possible D match to TRBD1 (6 bases). The sequence derives from a human donor in good health. CDR3 in amino acids: CAWNPDRPDRAEAFF. CDR3 nucleotides: TGTGCCTGGAATCCGGACAGACCAGATAGGGCTGAAGCTTTCTTT. Based on the CDR3 plus reference TRBV30 and TRBJ1-1, the full variable domain is SQTIHQWPATLVQPVGSPLSLECTVEGTSNPNLYWYRQAAGRGLQLLFYSVGIGQISSEVPQNLSASRPQDRQFILSSKKLLLSDSGFYLCAWNPDRPDRAEAFFGQGTRLTVV.